This TCR beta chain was retrieved from a study of cytomegalovirus exposure and HLA in healthy donors. Germline lookup yields CDR1 LNHDA and CDR2 SQIVND (reference sequence). The CDR3 runs to 17 residues. The V gene end was trimmed by 5 bases and the J gene end by 3 bases; junction bases not matched to a gene: 14. The primer mix had 60 Vbeta and 13 Jbeta primers. Libraries were prepared by immunoSEQ multiplex PCR; TCRdb keeps only in-frame clonotypes and omits some of them. The sample holds about 190,000 clones, 80% to 90% seen once. The sequenced sample consisted of PBMCs. This clonotype was obtained from a man aged 25-45 years in good health and CMV-seronegative. The rearrangement joins TRBV19 to TRBJ2-7; 9 nucleotides line up with TRBD1. The chain's CDR3 is CASSFSQLRDRDYEQYF. Written as DNA, the CDR3 is TGTGCCAGTAGTTTTAGCCAGTTGCGGGACAGGGACTACGAGCAGTACTTC.